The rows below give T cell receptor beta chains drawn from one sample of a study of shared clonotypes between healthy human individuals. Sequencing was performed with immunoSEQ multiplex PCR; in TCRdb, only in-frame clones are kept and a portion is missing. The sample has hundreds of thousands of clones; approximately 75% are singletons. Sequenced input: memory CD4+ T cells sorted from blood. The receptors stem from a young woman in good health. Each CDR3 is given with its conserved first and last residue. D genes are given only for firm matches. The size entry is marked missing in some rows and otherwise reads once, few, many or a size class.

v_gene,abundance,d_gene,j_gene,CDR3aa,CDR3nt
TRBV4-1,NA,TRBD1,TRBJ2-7,CASSAPGQGNEQYF,TGCGCCAGCAGCGCGCCGGGACAGGGGAACGAGCAGTACTTC
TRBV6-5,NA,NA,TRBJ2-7,CASSLSPGEVSWEQYF,TGTGCCAGCAGTTTATCGCCGGGAGAGGTATCGTGGGAGCAGTACTTC
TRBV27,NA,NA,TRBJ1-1,CASSATLQGRAFF,TGTGCCAGCAGTGCCACACTTCAGGGGCGAGCTTTCTTT
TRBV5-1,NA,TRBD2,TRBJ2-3,CASSKAGAADTQYF,TGCGCCAGCAGCAAAGCGGGAGCCGCAGATACGCAGTATTTT
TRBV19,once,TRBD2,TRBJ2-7,CASTTGTSGRYEQYF,TGTGCCAGTACCACCGGGACTAGCGGGAGGTACGAGCAGTACTTC
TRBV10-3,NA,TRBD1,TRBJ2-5,CAISRGLETQYF,TGTGCCATCAGCAGGGGGCTAGAGACCCAGTACTTC
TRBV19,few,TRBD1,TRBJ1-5,CASSPGGGYSNQPQHF,TGTGCCAGTAGTCCAGGGGGGGGTTATAGCAATCAGCCCCAGCATTTT
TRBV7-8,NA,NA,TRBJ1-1,CASSLPFGGSNTEAFF,TGTGCCAGCAGCTTACCCTTCGGAGGCTCGAACACTGAAGCTTTCTTT
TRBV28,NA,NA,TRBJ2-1,CASQGSGFKGFF,TGTGCCAGCCAAGGGAGCGGGTTTAAGGGGTTCTTC
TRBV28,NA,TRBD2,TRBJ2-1,CASHSSRTSGRAAGLVDEQFF,TGTGCCAGCCACAGTTCCAGGACTAGCGGGAGGGCCGCCGGGCTTGTCGATGAGCAGTTCTTC
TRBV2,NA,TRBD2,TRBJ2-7,CASSGLADYEQYF,TGTGCCAGCAGCGGCCTAGCGGACTACGAGCAGTACTTC
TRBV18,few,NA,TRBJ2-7,CASSPGGSYEQYF,TGTGCCAGCTCCCCAGGGGGGTCGTACGAGCAGTACTTC
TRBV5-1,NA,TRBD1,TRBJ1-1,CASSFGDRDYYEAFF,TGCGCCAGCAGCTTTGGGGACAGGGACTATTATGAAGCTTTCTTT
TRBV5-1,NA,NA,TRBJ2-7,CASSLGLEGYEQYF,TGCGCCAGCAGCTTGGGACTAGAAGGGTACGAGCAGTACTTC
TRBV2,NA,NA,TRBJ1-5,CASRGTNSNQPQHF,TGTGCCAGCAGGGGGACAAATAGCAATCAGCCCCAGCATTTT
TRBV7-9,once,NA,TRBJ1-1,CASSPAQGGDREAFF,TGTGCCAGCAGCCCCGCCCAGGGTGGGGATCGCGAAGCTTTCTTT
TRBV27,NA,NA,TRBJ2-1,CASSLSGQTGGQFF,TGTGCCAGCAGTTTATCGGGCCAAACCGGCGGGCAGTTCTTC
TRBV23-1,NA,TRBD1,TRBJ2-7,CASSQRSPGQGPYEQYF,TGCGCCAGCAGTCAACGAAGTCCGGGACAGGGACCCTACGAGCAGTACTTC
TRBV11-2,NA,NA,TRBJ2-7,CASATTAYEQYF,TGTGCCAGCGCTACAACCGCCTACGAGCAGTACTTC
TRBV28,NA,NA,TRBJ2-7,CATAVGLHEQYF,TGTGCTACAGCGGTCGGGTTACACGAGCAGTACTTC
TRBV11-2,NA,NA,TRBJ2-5,CASSLVQQETQYF,TGTGCCAGCAGCTTAGTCCAGCAAGAGACCCAGTACTTC
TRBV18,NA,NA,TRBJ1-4,CASSPRGSANEKLFF,TGTGCCAGCTCACCAAGGGGGTCGGCTAATGAAAAACTGTTTTTT
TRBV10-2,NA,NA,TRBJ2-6,CASSALRTAGANVLTF,TGCGCCAGCAGTGCCCTTCGGACAGCTGGGGCCAACGTCCTGACTTTC
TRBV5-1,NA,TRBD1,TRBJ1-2,CASSNPGTGSNYGYTF,TGCGCCAGCAGCAACCCCGGGACAGGGTCTAACTATGGCTACACCTTC
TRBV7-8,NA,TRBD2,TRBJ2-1,CASSWSGTSGNEQFF,TGTGCCAGCAGCTGGTCCGGGACTAGCGGGAATGAGCAGTTCTTC
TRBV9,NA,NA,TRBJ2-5,CASSVGRETQYF,TGTGCCAGCAGCGTAGGTCGAGAGACCCAGTACTTC
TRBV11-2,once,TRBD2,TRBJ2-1,CASRVLAGNNEQFF,TGTGCCAGCAGAGTTCTAGCGGGGAACAATGAGCAGTTCTTC
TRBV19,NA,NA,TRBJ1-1,CASSSDIVTEAFF,TGTGCCAGTAGTTCCGACATTGTCACTGAAGCTTTCTTT
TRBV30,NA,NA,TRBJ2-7,CAWRSPSQYEQYF,TGTGCCTGGAGGTCCCCTAGCCAATACGAGCAGTACTTC
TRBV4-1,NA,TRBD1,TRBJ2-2,CASSQPDRGPLVGELFF,TGCGCCAGCAGCCAACCAGACAGGGGGCCTCTTGTCGGGGAGCTGTTTTTT
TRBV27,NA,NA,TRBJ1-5,CASSLFRDQPQHF,TGTGCCAGCAGTTTATTTCGGGATCAGCCCCAGCATTTT
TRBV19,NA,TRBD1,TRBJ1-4,CASRAEQGQGRVLFF,TGTGCCAGTAGGGCTGAACAAGGACAGGGAAGGGTGTTGTTTTTT
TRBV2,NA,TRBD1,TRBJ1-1,CASTRGGSMNTEAFF,TGTGCCAGCACCCGAGGGGGCAGCATGAACACTGAAGCTTTCTTT
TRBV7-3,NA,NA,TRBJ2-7,CASSLTADGSYEQYF,TGTGCCAGCAGCTTAACCGCCGATGGCTCCTACGAGCAGTACTTC
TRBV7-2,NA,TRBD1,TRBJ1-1,CASSLARGQAFF,TGTGCCAGCAGCTTAGCGAGGGGGCAGGCTTTCTTT
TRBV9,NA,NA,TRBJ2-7,CASSVAGVAAYEQYF,TGTGCCAGCAGCGTAGCGGGGGTGGCTGCGTACGAGCAGTACTTC
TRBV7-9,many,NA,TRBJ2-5,CATGTNQETQYF,TGTGCCACCGGGACCAACCAAGAGACCCAGTACTTC
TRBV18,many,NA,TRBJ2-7,CASSEGGDEQYF,TGTGCCAGCTCAGAAGGGGGAGACGAGCAGTACTTC
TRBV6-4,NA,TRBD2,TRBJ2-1,CASSVFVGGRNEQFF,TGTGCCAGCAGTGTATTTGTGGGAGGGCGAAATGAGCAGTTCTTC
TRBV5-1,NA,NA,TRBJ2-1,CASSSLADNEQFF,TGCGCCAGCAGCTCCCTCGCCGACAATGAGCAGTTCTTC
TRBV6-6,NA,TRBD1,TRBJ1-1,CASSYPRTGGLPEAFF,TGTGCCAGCAGTTACCCACGGACAGGGGGTCTTCCCGAAGCTTTCTTT
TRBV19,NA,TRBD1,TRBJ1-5,CASSIPNRGRSQPQHF,TGTGCCAGTAGTATCCCCAACAGGGGTCGGTCTCAGCCCCAGCATTTT
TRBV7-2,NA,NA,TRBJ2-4,CASSLGGGGASKNIQYF,TGTGCCAGCAGCTTAGGCGGAGGGGGCGCGTCCAAAAACATTCAGTACTTC
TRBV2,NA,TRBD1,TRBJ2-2,CATNRGLETGELFF,TGTGCCACCAACAGGGGGCTGGAGACCGGGGAGCTGTTTTTT
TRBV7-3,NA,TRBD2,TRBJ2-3,CASSQGSTSGGGTDTQYF,TGTGCCAGCAGCCAAGGGTCTACTAGCGGGGGTGGCACAGATACGCAGTATTTT
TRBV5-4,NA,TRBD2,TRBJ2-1,CASIPKGTSGRALDEQFF,TGTGCCAGCATCCCCAAGGGGACTAGCGGGAGGGCCTTGGATGAGCAGTTCTTC
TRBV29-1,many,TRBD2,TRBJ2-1,CSVNGLAGGGGNEQFF,TGCAGCGTGAACGGACTAGCGGGAGGTGGGGGCAATGAGCAGTTCTTC
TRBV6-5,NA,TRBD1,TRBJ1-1,CASSYSKQGAAEAFF,TGTGCCAGCAGTTACTCGAAACAGGGGGCCGCTGAAGCTTTCTTT
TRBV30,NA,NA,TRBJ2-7,CAWSTLGRPYEQYF,TGTGCCTGGAGTACTCTAGGGAGGCCCTACGAGCAGTACTTC
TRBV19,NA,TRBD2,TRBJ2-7,CASSMASGGYEQYF,TGTGCCAGTAGTATGGCTAGCGGTGGCTACGAGCAGTACTTC
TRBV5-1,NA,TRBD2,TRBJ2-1,CASRTSSSYNEQFF,TGCGCCAGCAGGACTAGCAGCTCCTACAATGAGCAGTTCTTC
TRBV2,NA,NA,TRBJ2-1,CAGRVAYNEQFF,TGTGCCGGCAGGGTCGCCTACAATGAGCAGTTCTTC
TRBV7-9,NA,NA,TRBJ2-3,CASSPTTSTDTQYF,TGTGCCAGCAGCCCAACGACTAGCACAGATACGCAGTATTTT
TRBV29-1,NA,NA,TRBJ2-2,CSVDYYNTGELFF,TGCAGCGTTGACTACTATAACACCGGGGAGCTGTTTTTT
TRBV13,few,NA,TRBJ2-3,CASSAPGEGWGTQYF,TGTGCCAGCAGCGCCCCGGGAGAGGGGTGGGGTACGCAGTATTTT
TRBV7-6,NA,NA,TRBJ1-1,CASSYDLKGNTEAFF,TGTGCCAGCAGCTACGACCTCAAAGGGAACACTGAAGCTTTCTTT
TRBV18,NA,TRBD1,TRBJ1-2,CASSPTGAHYGYTF,TGTGCCAGCTCACCAACAGGGGCGCACTATGGCTACACCTTC
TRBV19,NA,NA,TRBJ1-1,CASSLSLSQTPRNTEAFF,TGTGCCAGTAGTCTATCCCTATCTCAAACCCCGAGGAACACTGAAGCTTTCTTT
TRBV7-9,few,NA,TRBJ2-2,CASSFESSGRVTGELFF,TGTGCCAGCAGCTTCGAATCTTCCGGGAGAGTCACCGGGGAGCTGTTTTTT